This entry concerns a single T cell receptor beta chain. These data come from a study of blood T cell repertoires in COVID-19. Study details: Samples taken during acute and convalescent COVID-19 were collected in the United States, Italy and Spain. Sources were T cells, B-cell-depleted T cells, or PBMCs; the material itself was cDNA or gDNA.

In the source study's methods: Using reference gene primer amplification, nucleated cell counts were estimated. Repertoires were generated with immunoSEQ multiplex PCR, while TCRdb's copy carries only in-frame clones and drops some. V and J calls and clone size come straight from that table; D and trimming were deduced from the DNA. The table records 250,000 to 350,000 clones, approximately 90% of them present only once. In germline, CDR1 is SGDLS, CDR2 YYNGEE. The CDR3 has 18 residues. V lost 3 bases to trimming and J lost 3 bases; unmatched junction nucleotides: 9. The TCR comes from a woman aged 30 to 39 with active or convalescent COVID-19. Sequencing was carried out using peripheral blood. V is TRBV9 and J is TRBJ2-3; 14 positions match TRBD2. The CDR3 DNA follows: TGTGCCAGCAGCGCGACTAGCGGGGGGGCCGTTGGAACAGATACGCAGTATTTT. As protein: CASSATSGGAVGTDTQYF.